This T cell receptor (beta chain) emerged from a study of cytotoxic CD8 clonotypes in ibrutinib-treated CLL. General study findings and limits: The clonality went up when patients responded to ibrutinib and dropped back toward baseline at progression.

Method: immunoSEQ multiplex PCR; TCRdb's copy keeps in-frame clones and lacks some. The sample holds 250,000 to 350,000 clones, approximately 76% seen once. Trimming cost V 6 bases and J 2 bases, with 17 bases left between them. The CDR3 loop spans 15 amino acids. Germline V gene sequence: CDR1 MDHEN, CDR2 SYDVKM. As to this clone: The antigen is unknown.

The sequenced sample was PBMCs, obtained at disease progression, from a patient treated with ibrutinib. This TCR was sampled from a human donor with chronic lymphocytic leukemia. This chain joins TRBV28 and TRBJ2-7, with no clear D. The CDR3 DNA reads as TGTGCCAGCAGAGGCTCGGCAGCCGAAGCCTACGAGCAGTACTTC. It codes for CASRGSAAEAYEQYF.